This T cell receptor beta chain was obtained from a study of T cells in Graves' hyperthyroidism and ophthalmopathy. This CDR3 comprises 14 residues. The V end was cut by 2 bases, the J end by 6 bases, with 11 bases between. The CDR3 regions of TCR beta were amplified from RNA transcripts. TCR CDR3 underwent first-round RT-PCR with the HTBI primer set. TCRdb re-analysed the multiplex PCR reads in MiXCR, keeping a single row per CDR3 protein. The data show about 540,000 distinct CDR3 sequences, with around 42% seen just once and roughly 8.2% held by the top ten. The table lists this clonotype with many counts.

This TCR derives from a woman younger than 30 with Graves' hyperthyroidism. This rearrangement joins TRBV12-3 or TRBV12-4 to TRBJ1-5; D is unclear. The source material was peripheral blood or thyroid tissue (not recorded which). This chain's CDR3 is CASSLRGSRQPQHF. The CDR3 DNA reads as TGTGCCAGCAGTTTAAGAGGGAGTCGTCAGCCCCAGCATTTT.